A single sample gave rise to the 14 T cell receptor beta chains below, sequenced in a study of TIL therapy for anti-PD-1-resistant metastatic lung cancer. Sequencing used immunoSEQ v3. Assay: immunoSEQ multiplex PCR; the TCRdb copy retains only in-frame clones and omits some. The sample shows about 19,000 clones, nearly 80% of them seen only once. Sample time point: pre-treatment sample, taken before nivolumab and TIL therapy. Source: blood, taken at baseline. These receptors were collected from a person between 25 and 80 years old with non-small cell lung cancer.

This rearrangement joins TRBV19 to TRBJ2-7, with 7 bases matching TRBD2. The CDR3 contains 15 residues. Germline CDR1 reads LNHDA; CDR2 reads SQIVND (reference sequence). After removal of 2 bases from V and 5 bases from J, the junction contained 9 bases not matched to a gene. The CDR3 nucleotides read TGTGCCAGTAGTATACGCGGGAGCTCGACCCACGAGCAGTACTTC. Translating gives CASSIRGSSTHEQYF. Drawing the rest from reference TRBV19 and TRBJ2-7, the complete variable domain is DGGITQSPKYLFRKEGQNVTLSCEQNLNHDAMYWYRQDPGQGLRLIYYSQIVNDFQKGDIAEGYSVSREKKESFPLTVTSAQKNPTAFYLCASSIRGSSTHEQYFGPGTRLTVT.

This clone was found a few times. The V gene is TRBV4-1, the J gene TRBJ1-5, with D perhaps TRBD1 (5 bases). CDR1 is MGHRA, CDR2 YSYEKL, per germline. V was cut by 1 base and J by 3 bases, with 13 bases left in between. The CDR3 spans 16 residues. CDR3 sequence: CASSQGRVGPNQPQHF. The CDR3 DNA reads as TGCGCCAGCAGCCAAGGCCGGGTGGGGCCCAATCAGCCCCAGCATTTT.

A single count supports this clone. The chain uses TRBV5-1 and TRBJ2-5, with D possibly TRBD1 on 5 matching bases. Germline V lookup: CDR1 SGHRS, CDR2 YFSETQ. Trimming removed 0 bases from V and 5 bases from J, with 5 bases in between. The CDR3 consists of 12 residues. CDR3 region: CASSLDRETQYF. The CDR3 DNA follows: TGCGCCAGCAGCTTGGACAGGGAGACCCAGTACTTC.

This clone occurred a few times. This chain joins TRBV5-1 and TRBJ2-3, with 9 positions matching TRBD1. The CDR3 has 15 amino acids. Per germline, CDR1 SGHRS and CDR2 YFSETQ. V dropped 3 bases and J dropped 1; count of bases not matched to a gene: 3. The DNA of the CDR3 is TGCGCCAGCAGCTCCCGGACAGGGGGCACAGATACGCAGTATTTT. It is translated as CASSSRTGGTDTQYF.

The chain joins TRBV18 to TRBJ2-2, with 10 bases fitting TRBD2. The V gene's germline CDR1 is KGHSH and CDR2 LQKENI. Trimming took 3 bases from V and 4 from J; bases not matched to a gene: 5. This CDR3 is 16 amino acids long. In DNA form, the CDR3 reads TGTGCCAGCTCACCTCCTAGCGGGGGTTTCACCGGGGAGCTGTTTTTT. This translates into CASSPPSGGFTGELFF.

This sequence joins TRBV4-1 and TRBJ2-7; TRBD2 aligns across 11 bases. This CDR3 has 17 amino acids. Trimming removed 0 bases from V and 3 bases from J; junction bases left unmatched: 7. CDR1 is MGHRA and CDR2 is YSYEKL in the germline V gene. CDR3: CASSQDRLAGRLYEQYF. For the CDR3, the DNA is TGCGCCAGCAGCCAAGATCGACTAGCGGGGCGACTCTACGAGCAGTACTTC.

V is TRBV9 and J is TRBJ2-5; TRBD2 aligns across 10 bases. From germline, CDR1 is SGDLS and CDR2 YYNGEE. The CDR3 totals 16 residues. V shed 2 bases, J shed 4 bases, and the junction held 8 bases outside the gene matches. CDR3 residues: CASSVEAGGRGETQYF. CDR3 in DNA: TGTGCCAGCAGCGTCGAAGCGGGAGGGAGGGGAGAGACCCAGTACTTC.

The chain joins TRBV30 to TRBJ2-3; 8 positions agree with TRBD2. Germline loops: CDR1 GTSNPN, CDR2 SVGIG (reference sequence). CDR3 length: 17 amino acids. V lost 0 bases, J lost 4 bases, and 12 bases stayed unmatched. DNA of the CDR3: TGTGCCTGGAGTGTAATTGCGGGAGGTTGGATGTCAGATACGCAGTATTTT. Protein: CAWSVIAGGWMSDTQYF.

The chain is built from TRBV12-3 or TRBV12-4 and TRBJ1-2, with 7 bases lining up with TRBD1. J lost 3 bases, V lost 6 bases, and 4 bases had no gene match. This CDR3 region has 13 residues. CDR3 region: CASRGDRDYGYTF. DNA for the CDR3: TGTGCCAGCAGAGGGGACAGAGACTATGGCTACACCTTC.

The chain joins TRBV6-4 to TRBJ2-2, with no clear D. CDR1 MRHNA and CDR2 SNTAGT come from the germline V gene. The CDR3 spans 13 residues. Trimming cost V 8 bases and J 7 bases, with 14 bases left between them. In DNA, the CDR3 is TGTGCCAGCCAGCAGCAGTTGGGCGGGGAGCTGTTTTTT. Amino acids: CASQQQLGGELFF.

V gene TRBV3-1 (or the pseudogene TRBV3-2) combines with J gene TRBJ2-7; tentatively, D is TRBD2 (6 bases). The CDR3 spans 16 residues. V was pared by 4 bases and J by 1 base, with 17 bases between. CDR1 and CDR2 from the germline V gene are LGHDT and YNNKEL (reference sequence). The CDR3 bases are TGTGCCAGCAGCCCTAATTTGGGACGGGAGTCCTACGAGCAGTACTTC. Amino acid sequence: CASSPNLGRESYEQYF.

The gene calls are TRBV3-1 (or the pseudogene TRBV3-2) and TRBJ2-1; 7 bases are shared with TRBD2. The junction had 5 bases not matched to a gene; V was cut back by 0 bases and J by 6 bases. CDR1 LGHDT and CDR2 YNNKEL come from the germline V gene (reference sequence). This CDR3 has 15 amino acids. The CDR3 region has the DNA TGTGCCAGCAGCCAAGAGCGGGAGAACCGCAATGAGCAGTTCTTC. Translated: CASSQERENRNEQFF.

This sequence joins TRBV27 and TRBJ2-1, with 10 bases lining up with TRBD2. J lost 1 base, V lost 5 bases, and 5 bases had no gene match. The CDR3 totals 16 residues. CDR1 and CDR2 from the germline V gene are MNHEY and SMNVEV (reference sequence). The CDR3 DNA follows: TGTGCCAGCAGTCCACCTAGCGGGAGTTCCTACAATGAGCAGTTCTTC. Translation: CASSPPSGSSYNEQFF.

The V call is TRBV2, the J call TRBJ1-5; 9 bases are shared with TRBD1. The junction had 6 bases not matched to a gene; V was cut back by 6 bases and J by 6 bases. Germline V gives CDR1 SNHLY, CDR2 FYNNEI. CDR3 size: 14 residues. CDR3 amino acids: CASSTQGAGQPQHF. The DNA for the CDR3 is TGTGCCAGCAGCACACAGGGGGCCGGTCAGCCCCAGCATTTT.